The entry below gives a single T cell receptor beta chain sequence along with its context. The data are from a study of blood T cell repertoires in COVID-19. As for the study in general: The origin of the acute and convalescent COVID-19 samples was the United States, Italy and Spain. In each case, the material was cDNA or gDNA derived from T cells, B-cell-depleted T cells, or PBMCs.

Produced via immunoSEQ multiplex PCR; TCRdb's table is partial and in-frame only. The table lists approximately 270,000 clones, about 91% of them singletons. This CDR3 is 14 amino acids long. The germline V gene encodes CDR1 MDHEN and CDR2 SYDVKM. With 7 bases removed from V and 0 bases from J, the gap between germline ends came to 10 bases. This chain joins TRBV28 and TRBJ1-3, with a possible D match to TRBD1 (6 bases). The sequencing input was peripheral blood. The clonotype comes from an older man with acute or convalescent COVID-19. The CDR3 protein is CASIGQLSGNTIYF. As DNA, the CDR3 is TGTGCCAGCATTGGACAGCTCTCTGGAAACACCATATATTTT.